The 24 T cell receptor beta chains in this list originate from one sample, sequenced in a study of blood T cells in healthy people across ages. A second PCR of roughly 7 to 11 cycles used a sample-barcoded 5' primer and a J-beta primer mix. Each CDR3 protein gets one entry after TCRdb re-called the 5' RACE reads with MiXCR. Among about 650,000 distinct CDR3 sequences listed, 52% were seen once. Sequencing was done on a sample of blood. The receptor set was obtained from a woman aged 80 or over in good health.

The rearrangement links TRBV15 to TRBJ2-3; D is uncertain. Trimming removed 0 bases at V and 1 base at J, with 11 bases between. Germline lookup yields CDR1 LNHNV and CDR2 YYDKDF (reference sequence). The CDR3 totals 16 residues. This chain's CDR3 is CATSRDSWVRTDTQYF. In nucleotides, the CDR3 is TGTGCCACCAGCAGAGATAGTTGGGTACGCACAGATACGCAGTATTTT.

The gene calls are TRBV7-2 and TRBJ2-1; TRBD2 aligns across 7 bases. Germline lookup yields CDR1 SGHTA and CDR2 FQGNSA. V was pared by 1 base and J by 9 bases, with 9 bases of the junction left unmatched. The CDR3 totals 15 residues. The CDR3: CASSLGRAGWGEQFF. CDR3 nucleotides: TGTGCCAGCAGCTTAGGGCGAGCGGGATGGGGTGAGCAGTTCTTC.

This rearrangement joins TRBV20-1 to TRBJ2-5; D remains ambiguous. The V end lost 5 bases, the J end lost 2 bases, and 18 bases lay between the germline ends. Germline CDR1 and CDR2: DFQATT and SNEGSKA (reference sequence). This CDR3 spans 15 amino acids. In DNA, the CDR3 is TGCAGTGCTGGCGGTCACGGAGCCCTGCAAGAGACCCAGTACTTC. Translated, it gives CSAGGHGALQETQYF.

The V gene is TRBV27, the J gene TRBJ2-3, with D perhaps matching TRBD1 (6 bases). The CDR3 loop spans 13 amino acids. The germline V and J ends were trimmed by 11 bases and 0 bases, with 12 bases remaining between them. Germline V CDR1 and CDR2: MNHEY, SMNVEV (reference sequence). CDR3 in DNA: TGTGCCGCGGCAGGGGCTAGCACAGATACGCAGTATTTT. This sequence encodes CAAAGASTDTQYF.

The rearrangement uses TRBV20-1 and TRBJ1-2; a weak D match, TRBD1 (5 bases). Germline V gene lookup returns CDR1 DFQATT and CDR2 SNEGSKA (reference sequence). V lost 0 bases to trimming and J lost 2 bases, with 13 bases between them. The length of the CDR3 is 15 residues. This CDR3 reads CSARESGTANYGYTF. Here the CDR3 DNA reads TGCAGTGCTAGAGAATCGGGGACGGCAAACTATGGCTACACCTTC.

The rearrangement joins TRBV12-3 or TRBV12-4 to TRBJ1-6; 9 nucleotides line up with TRBD1. The ends lost 4 bases at V and 8 bases at J; junction bases unmatched: 3. This CDR3 is 14 amino acids long. CDR3 loop: CASSYRTGDSPLHF. The CDR3 nucleotides are TGTGCCAGCAGTTACAGGACAGGGGATTCACCCCTCCACTTT.

This clonotype was found a few times. Here the CDR3 reads CSVKTGQSTDTQYF. CDR3 sequence (DNA): TGCAGCGTCAAGACGGGACAGAGCACAGATACGCAGTATTTT. This sequence joins TRBV29-1 and TRBJ2-3, with 7 bases identical to TRBD1. With V trimmed by 6 bases and J by 0 bases, 6 bases remained unmatched. Per the germline V gene, CDR1 is SQVTM and CDR2 is ANQGSEA. The CDR3 covers 14 residues.

V gene TRBV6-1 combines with J gene TRBJ2-3; D unresolved. CDR3 length equals 16 residues. V was pared by 1 base and J by 0 bases, with 11 bases between. Germline V gene lookup returns CDR1 MNHNS and CDR2 SASEGT. The CDR3 loop is CASSEGALVSTDTQYF. The CDR3 DNA sequence: TGTGCCAGCAGTGAAGGGGCCCTCGTGAGCACAGATACGCAGTATTTT.

The CDR3 bases are TGCGCCAGCAGCGAAGGGACAGGGTTCTTTGACTACAATGAGCAGTTCTTC. This encodes CASSEGTGFFDYNEQFF. J is TRBJ2-1 and V is TRBV5-1, with 9 positions matching TRBD1. V was pared by 4 bases and J by 3 bases, with 11 bases of the junction left unmatched. This CDR3 comprises 17 residues. Germline V gene lookup returns CDR1 SGHRS and CDR2 YFSETQ.

The gene calls are TRBV3-1 and TRBJ2-5; possible D gene TRBD2, 7 bases. The assigned J gene may be wrong: the sequence end matches TRBJ2-7 better. CDR1 is LGHDT and CDR2 is YNNKEL in the germline V gene (reference sequence). The CDR3 loop spans 13 amino acids. CDR3 region: CASSQRGGHEQYF. CDR3 coding DNA: TGTGCCAGCAGCCAAAGGGGGGGACACGAGCAGTACTTC.

This clonotype occurred many times. This chain joins TRBV5-6 and TRBJ2-5; TRBD2 might be the D (5 bases). Germline lookup yields CDR1 SGHDT and CDR2 YYEEEE. Trimming cost V 0 bases and J 5 bases, with 8 bases left between them. CDR3 size: 13 residues. CDR3 sequence (DNA): TGTGCCAGCAGCTTGGGACGGAGGGAGACCCAGTACTTC. Encoded protein: CASSLGRRETQYF.

This clonotype was detected ten times or more. This chain connects TRBV27 to TRBJ2-7; 8 bases are a match to TRBD1. Germline V gene sequence: CDR1 MNHEY, CDR2 SMNVEV (reference sequence). V was clipped by 2 bases and J by 9 bases; unmatched bases: 15. The CDR3 extends over 16 amino acids. Written as DNA, the CDR3 is TGTGCCAGCAGTTTAACCGGGACAGGTAGGATGTCACGGCAGTACTTC. It codes for CASSLTGTGRMSRQYF.

This clonotype was detected ten times or more. This chain links TRBV6-6 with TRBJ1-1; no reliable D call. Germline assignment: CDR1 MNHNY and CDR2 SVGAGI (reference sequence). The CDR3 runs 11 residues. V shed 5 bases and J shed 7 bases, with 8 bases lying between them. The CDR3 loop is CASSAYNEAFF. Here the CDR3 DNA reads TGTGCCAGCAGTGCCTACAATGAAGCTTTCTTT.

The rearrangement uses TRBV5-4 and TRBJ2-7, with 7 bases matching TRBD1. V shed 4 bases, J shed 7 bases, and the junction held 14 bases outside the gene matches. This CDR3 has 15 residues. The germline V gene encodes CDR1 SGHNT and CDR2 YYREEE (reference sequence). CDR3 DNA sequence: TGTGCCAGCAGCCCAACGATCGACAGGGTTTTGGAGCAGTACTTC. This sequence encodes CASSPTIDRVLEQYF.

The chain has TRBV12-3 or TRBV12-4 and TRBJ2-7; the D is unclear. The CDR3 spans 17 residues. V lost 2 bases, J lost 1 base, and 18 bases lay in between. DNA for the CDR3: TGTGCCAGCAGTTTAAATGGATTGGGGAAGGGATCCTACGAGCAGTACTTC. Translated, it gives CASSLNGLGKGSYEQYF.

The rearrangement joins TRBV29-1 to TRBJ1-5, with a possible D match to TRBD1 (5 bases). CDR3 length: 14 residues. CDR1 and CDR2 (germline): SQVTM, ANQGSEA. Trimming stripped 4 bases from V and 3 bases from J, with 13 bases between. The CDR3 protein is CSVVWEGNNQPQHF. CDR3 DNA: TGCAGCGTTGTGTGGGAGGGGAACAATCAGCCCCAGCATTTT.

The rearrangement uses TRBV12-3 or TRBV12-4 and TRBJ1-1, with no clear D. The V end lost 11 bases, the J end lost 10 bases, and 20 bases lay between the germline ends. This CDR3 has 12 amino acids. In nucleotides, the CDR3 is TGTGCCGGCACCCCTAGGGCCCTGGGAGCTTTCTTT. It is translated as CAGTPRALGAFF.

This clonotype was seen more than once but under ten times. The CDR3 bases are TGTGCCAGCAGCGCGAGACAGGGGCAGGGACGAGAGACCCAGTACTTC. Its translation: CASSARQGQGRETQYF. This sequence joins TRBV9 and TRBJ2-5; TRBD1 aligns across 8 bases. Per germline, CDR1 SGDLS and CDR2 YYNGEE. The CDR3 consists of 16 residues. V gave up 3 bases and J gave up 4 bases; unmatched junction bases: 11.

The chain joins TRBV25-1 to TRBJ2-3, with 8 bases aligning to TRBD2. CDR1 is MGHDK, CDR2 SYGVNS, per germline. This CDR3 region has 15 residues. The V segment lost 3 bases and the J segment 4 bases; nucleotides outside the gene matches: 6. The CDR3 here is CASSDPPGGADTQYF. In nucleotides, the CDR3 is TGTGCCAGCAGTGACCCCCCGGGGGGGGCAGATACGCAGTATTTT.

The J gene is TRBJ1-4, the V gene TRBV6-9; D perhaps matches TRBD1 (5 bases). The length of the CDR3 is 12 residues. V lost 11 bases and J lost 10, with 17 bases in between. Germline V gene data show CDR1 as MNHGY and CDR2 as SVAAGI. CDR3 DNA: TGTGCCCGTCACATAAACGGGGGAAAACTGTTTTTT. Residues: CARHINGGKLFF.

The rearrangement links TRBV9 to TRBJ2-6, with D perhaps being TRBD1 or TRBD2 (5 bases each). Germline V gene lookup returns CDR1 SGDLS and CDR2 YYNGEE. The CDR3 covers 18 residues. V lost 5 bases to trimming and J lost 1 base, with 19 bases between them. CDR3 amino acids: CASRTRDPDGSGANVLTF. The CDR3 DNA reads TGTGCCAGCAGGACCCGGGACCCCGACGGATCTGGGGCCAACGTCCTGACTTTC.

To note about this clonotype: A read error is possible here, since a much larger clone lies one base away. V gene TRBV29-1 combines with J gene TRBJ1-4; D remains ambiguous. V shed 7 bases and J shed 4 bases, with 19 bases lying between them. This CDR3 is built from 15 residues. CDR1 SQVTM and CDR2 ANQGSEA come from the germline V gene. The CDR3 DNA follows: TGCAGCGCGCGACGAGAAAGTACAATTAATGAAAAACTGTTTTTT. It encodes CSARRESTINEKLFF.

On this clonotype: A much larger clone lies a single base off, so this may be a read error. V usage is TRBV5-1 and J usage is TRBJ2-3, with TRBD1 identical over 7 bases. This CDR3 has 13 residues. The V gene's germline CDR1 is SGHRS and CDR2 YFSETQ. CDR3 bases: TGCGCCAGCAACTTGTCGGGACAGGATACGCAGTATTTT. The encoded protein is CASNLSGQDTQYF.

The V and J genes are TRBV5-1 and TRBJ2-5; 7 positions agree with TRBD2. Germline V gene sequence: CDR1 SGHRS, CDR2 YFSETQ. Trimming took 0 bases from V and 5 from J; bases not matched to a gene: 7. CDR3 length: 15 residues. CDR3 loop: CASSLAGRGIETQYF. Here the CDR3 DNA reads TGCGCCAGCAGCTTGGCCGGGCGGGGGATTGAGACCCAGTACTTC.